This TCR beta chain was identified during a study of blood T cell repertoires in COVID-19. Across the whole study: T cells, B-cell-depleted T cells, or PBMCs provided the cDNA or gDNA that served as material.

Germline lookup yields CDR1 MNHEY and CDR2 SVGEGT. This CDR3 contains 15 residues. V shed 2 bases, J shed 6 bases, and the junction held 5 bases outside the gene matches. Here immunoSEQ multiplex PCR was the method, and the copy in TCRdb shows in-frame clones only, minus some. The sample includes about 300,000 clones, nearly 90% of them seen just once. Sequencing was performed on peripheral blood. V usage is TRBV6-2 or TRBV6-3 and J usage is TRBJ1-5; 9 bases match TRBD1. This TCR derives from a woman between 25 and 40 years old with COVID-19, enrolled during active disease. This CDR3 reads CASSYRGTGIQPQHF. The CDR3 DNA follows: TGTGCCAGCAGTTACAGGGGGACAGGGATTCAGCCCCAGCATTTT.